Described below is a single T cell receptor (beta chain) sequence and its context. This clone was found a few times. Its antigen target is currently unknown. No base qualities exist here, and no much larger clone lies one base off it. Different DNA sequences within this sample yield the same CDR3. CDR1 LNHDA and CDR2 SQIVND were looked up in the germline V gene (reference sequence). The CDR3 numbers 15 residues from cysteine through phenylalanine. The DNA shown is the 45-base CDR3, in frame from base 1. V is trimmed back by 3 bases and J by 0 bases, and the junction contains 3 bases that no gene match accounts for. The trial excluded patients who had a history of autoimmune disease or were on systemic immunosuppression. Peripheral blood for TCR sequencing was collected from all dose cohorts at baseline, on cycle 4 day 1, and on cycle 7 day 1. The samples were drawn from a first-in-human, open-label, multicenter phase I dose-escalation trial of ivuxolimab. The trial enrolled adults with locally advanced or metastatic head and neck squamous cell, hepatocellular, melanoma or renal cell carcinoma. CD4+ and CD8+ T cells were sorted separately from peripheral blood before TCR sequencing.

The entry originates in a study of OX40 agonist ivuxolimab in advanced cancers. Describing the broader study: The costimulatory receptor OX40 (CD134) was targeted by ivuxolimab, a fully human IgG2 agonistic monoclonal antibody. Peripheral TCRbeta sequencing was intended to test whether TCR sequence diversity was altered and clonal T-cell expansion was caused by ivuxolimab. Prior anti-PD-1, anti-PD-L1 or anti-CTLA-4 therapy was permitted, and less than 45% of dose-escalation patients had received checkpoint inhibitors. In the dose-escalation cohort, approximately 82% of patients were male, and the mean age was roughly 60 years with a range of roughly 23 to 79. Among the approximately 54 dose-escalation patients, approximately 20 had hepatocellular carcinoma, about 15 melanoma, 9 renal cell carcinoma and 9 head and neck cancer. Intravenous ivuxolimab was administered to patients every 2 weeks at six dose levels: 0.01, 0.1, 0.3, 1.5, 3 and 10 mg/kg. Partial responses occurred in three dose-escalation patients: two with cutaneous melanoma and one with hepatocellular carcinoma. The paper describes the monotherapy dose-escalation part (N of about 57 patients) of the phase I trial of ivuxolimab.

General study outcomes and caveats: On average, CD8+ T cells showed more expanded clones than CD4+ T cells after ivuxolimab. In the 0.1-3.0 mg/kg groups, partial responders were among the patients with the lowest normalized peripheral clonal expansion, particularly in CD8+ T cells. At doses of 0.1 to 3.0 mg/kg, clonal expansion of both CD4+ and CD8+ blood T cells was observed from baseline to week 6. The antigen specificity of the clonally expanded peripheral T cells was not determined. Low levels of normalized T-cell clonal expansion were also seen in some patients who did not respond.

To sequence the TCRbeta CDR3 region, genomic DNA was isolated from the sorted cells. The immunoSEQ Assay was used for sequencing of TCRbeta CDR3 regions. TCRdb stores this immuneACCESS table with in-frame sequences only. Part of the clones is absent; in the studies checked, under half of the shortfall reflects unresolved V genes, and no reason is known for the rest. Recorded for this sample are around 92,000 clones; about four fifths of them occurred a single time. 2.5% to 3% of the sample belongs to the ten largest clones. Here the chain combines TRBV19 and TRBJ2-3; TRBD1 matches 7 bases in the middle. Sequencing was performed on CD4+ or CD8+ T cells sorted from blood, taken in a trial of the OX40 agonist ivuxolimab. This clonotype was sampled from an adult with an advanced solid tumor such as melanoma, head and neck, liver or kidney cancer. In nucleotides, the sequence is TGTGCCAGTAGTATTATGGGACAGAGCACAGATACGCAGTATTTT. This encodes CASSIMGQSTDTQYF.